Each of the 23 T cell receptor beta chains below was sequenced from the same sample in a study of blood T cell repertoires in COVID-19. Data came from immunoSEQ multiplex PCR; TCRdb stores just in-frame clones and leaves some out. The table has 170,000 or so clones, 83% seen once; the top ten hold 1.5%. The sample was peripheral blood. The receptors were sampled from a human donor in a cohort sampled during active COVID-19.

The chain recombines TRBV4-3 with TRBJ1-5; 7 bases are a match to TRBD1. V shed 6 bases and J 6 bases; nucleotides not matched to a gene: 5. The CDR3 is 13 amino acids. Per the germline V gene, CDR1 is LGHNA and CDR2 is YSLEER. CDR3: CASSQRGRQPQHF. CDR3 sequence (DNA): TGCGCCAGCAGTCAAAGGGGGCGTCAGCCCCAGCATTTT.

The rearrangement joins TRBV12-3 or TRBV12-4 to TRBJ2-7, with TRBD2 matching 9 bases. This CDR3 spans 13 amino acids. Trimming at V came to 4 bases and at J to 6 bases, leaving 4 bases not matched to a gene. The DNA of the CDR3 is TGTGCCAGCAGTTACATAGCGGGGGCCGAGCAGTACTTC. It specifies CASSYIAGAEQYF.

The chain recombines TRBV9 with TRBJ2-3; maybe TRBD1 (5 bases). This CDR3 has 14 amino acids. Trimming pared 1 base from V and 2 bases from J, leaving 8 bases between. Germline loops: CDR1 SGDLS, CDR2 YYNGEE. The CDR3 nucleotides are TGTGCCAGCAGCGTACAGGGAAACACAGATACGCAGTATTTT. As protein: CASSVQGNTDTQYF.

J is TRBJ1-4 and V is TRBV6-6; a weak D match, TRBD1 (6 bases). V lost 0 bases and J 8 bases, leaving 13 bases between the germline ends. The CDR3 loop spans 15 amino acids. CDR1 and CDR2 from the germline V gene are MNHNY and SVGAGI (reference sequence). In DNA, the CDR3 is TGTGCCAGCAGTTACTCGAGGGGGATGGGGGAAAAACTGTTTTTT. Its protein is CASSYSRGMGEKLFF.

The chain is built from TRBV7-2 and TRBJ1-6; D is perhaps TRBD1 (5 bases). Trimming pared 3 bases from V and 10 bases from J, leaving 13 bases between. This CDR3 contains 14 residues. CDR1 and CDR2 from the germline V gene are SGHTA and FQGNSA. CDR3 nucleotide sequence: TGTGCCAGCAGCTTGGCGGGGGTTGGGTCACCCCTCCACTTT. Its translation: CASSLAGVGSPLHF.

The chain combines TRBV27 with TRBJ2-5; D may be TRBD2 (5 bases). From germline, CDR1 is MNHEY and CDR2 SMNVEV (reference sequence). The V end was cut by 3 bases, the J end by 5 bases, with 13 bases between. This CDR3 is built from 14 residues. This CDR3 is CASSFSGSRETQYF. CDR3 bases: TGTGCCAGCAGTTTCAGTGGGAGCAGGGAGACCCAGTACTTC.

The chain couples TRBV7-9 to TRBJ2-1; 7 bases are shared with TRBD2. J lost 3 bases, V lost 7 bases, and 6 bases had no gene match. Per the germline V gene, CDR1 is SEHNR and CDR2 is FQNEAQ (reference sequence). The CDR3 sequence is 14 residues long. In DNA, the CDR3 is TGTGCCAGCAACCCTCCGGGGGGCTACAATGAGCAGTTCTTC. This encodes CASNPPGGYNEQFF.

The chain recombines TRBV18 with TRBJ2-1; TRBD2 matches at 12 bases. V trimming: 2 bases; J trimming: 8 bases; junction bases outside the gene matches: 4. The CDR3 consists of 15 residues. The germline V gene has CDR1 KGHSH and CDR2 LQKENI. CDR3 sequence (DNA): TGTGCCAGCTCACCATCCCTAGCGGGGGGGCATGAGCAGTTCTTC. This translates into CASSPSLAGGHEQFF.

This sequence joins TRBV7-9 and TRBJ2-3, with 10 bases that match TRBD1. The CDR3 sequence is 14 residues long. Germline V CDR1 and CDR2: SEHNR, FQNEAQ (reference sequence). J was trimmed by 4 bases and V by 4 bases; bases with no gene match: 2. CDR3 region: CASSSDRGADTQYF. The CDR3, as DNA: TGTGCCAGCAGCTCGGACAGGGGGGCAGATACGCAGTATTTT.

The chain carries TRBV24-1 and TRBJ1-5, with unresolved D. Trimming pared 2 bases from V and 3 bases from J, leaving 7 bases between. The CDR3 runs to 14 residues. Germline V lookup: CDR1 KGHDR, CDR2 SFDVKD. The CDR3 reads CATSDSGDNQPQHF. CDR3 sequence (DNA): TGTGCCACCAGTGATTCCGGGGACAATCAGCCCCAGCATTTT.

On this clone: This sample also contains other DNA sequences that code for the same CDR3. The chain links TRBV19 to TRBJ2-7, with TRBD1 matching over 10 bases. CDR3 length: 14 residues. Germline assignment: CDR1 LNHDA and CDR2 SQIVND (reference sequence). Trimming took 5 bases from V and 2 from J; bases not matched to a gene: 3. CDR3 sequence: CASSFGTGAYEQYF. The CDR3 DNA reads TGTGCCAGTAGTTTTGGGACAGGGGCCTACGAGCAGTACTTC.

In this sample, this clone turned up once. The V call is TRBV10-3, the J call TRBJ1-4; 8 bases are a match to TRBD1. CDR3 size: 14 residues. CDR1 and CDR2 (germline): ENHRY, SYGVKD. Unmatched junction bases numbered 6, after V lost 6 bases and J lost 6 bases. The CDR3 DNA follows: TGTGCCATCAGCCAACAGGGGGGGCATGAAAAACTGTTTTTT. Protein sequence: CAISQQGGHEKLFF.

The chain links TRBV7-6 to TRBJ2-3; 10 nucleotides align to TRBD2. The CDR3 runs 18 residues. Germline CDR1 SGHVS, CDR2 FNYEAQ. The J segment lost 0 bases and the V segment lost 0 bases, leaving 6 bases of the junction unmatched. In nucleotides, the CDR3 is TGTGCCAGCAGCTTAGCGATAGCGGGAGGCCTTAGCACAGATACGCAGTATTTT. This gives the protein CASSLAIAGGLSTDTQYF.

A few counts support this clone. The chain couples TRBV3-1 (or the pseudogene TRBV3-2) to TRBJ2-2, with 8 bases lining up with TRBD1. Germline CDR1 is LGHDT and CDR2 is YNNKEL (reference sequence). V was clipped by 6 bases and J by 3 bases; unmatched bases: 6. This CDR3 has 15 amino acids. CDR3 nucleotide sequence: TGTGCCAGCAGATCGACAGGGGAGTACACCGGGGAGCTGTTTTTT. It translates to CASRSTGEYTGELFF.

This clone was counted a few times. The chain couples TRBV5-1 to TRBJ1-4; D is undetermined. Trimming removed 4 bases at V and 8 bases at J, with 15 bases between. The germline V gene encodes CDR1 SGHRS and CDR2 YFSETQ. This CDR3 contains 14 residues. In DNA form, the CDR3 reads TGCGCCAGCAGCACCGGGTCTCCGATGGAAAAACTGTTTTTT. Protein product: CASSTGSPMEKLFF.

The chain links TRBV10-2 to TRBJ2-7; 14 bases fit TRBD2. This CDR3 spans 14 amino acids. Trimming cost V 6 bases and J 4 bases; bases outside gene matches: 2. Per the germline V gene, CDR1 is WSHSY and CDR2 is SAAADI. CDR3 bases: TGCGCCAGCAGGACTAGCGGGGGGGTGTACGAGCAGTACTTC. This translates into CASRTSGGVYEQYF.

The chain combines TRBV6-1 with TRBJ1-1; D is undetermined. The CDR3 has 14 residues. CDR1 is MNHNS, CDR2 SASEGT, per germline. With 3 bases removed from V and 6 bases from J, the gap between germline ends came to 14 bases. DNA of the CDR3: TGTGCCAGCAGTGAGGAGGGTATGGGGTCTGAAGCTTTCTTT. Translation gives CASSEEGMGSEAFF.

This clone was observed a handful of times. This rearrangement joins TRBV19 to TRBJ1-1, with D maybe TRBD1 (6 bases). CDR3 length: 13 residues. From germline, CDR1 is LNHDA and CDR2 SQIVND (reference sequence). Trimming took off 5 bases at V and 1 base at J, with 8 bases between the two ends. In nucleotides, the CDR3 is TGTGCCAGTAGTGAACAGGGGAACACTGAAGCTTTCTTT. This encodes CASSEQGNTEAFF.

V gene TRBV19 combines with J gene TRBJ2-5; 10 bases line up with TRBD2. The V gene's germline CDR1 is LNHDA and CDR2 SQIVND (reference sequence). There are 15 residues in the CDR3. Trimming took 5 bases from V and 2 from J; bases not matched to a gene: 5. CDR3 sequence reads: CASSSSLAGQETQYF. CDR3 nucleotide sequence: TGTGCCAGTAGTTCTTCACTAGCGGGGCAAGAGACCCAGTACTTC.

V and J are TRBV19 and TRBJ2-4, with 9 bases identical to TRBD2. The CDR3 extends over 14 amino acids. The germline gives CDR1 LNHDA, CDR2 SQIVND (reference sequence). The V gene end was trimmed by 2 bases and the J gene end by 7 bases; junction bases not matched to a gene: 3. The CDR3, as DNA: TGTGCCAGTAGTATACCAGCGGGGGGTAACATTCAGTACTTC. Translation: CASSIPAGGNIQYF.

The V call is TRBV2, the J call TRBJ2-7; TRBD1 matches at 10 bases. Germline CDR1 is SNHLY and CDR2 is FYNNEI. The CDR3 consists of 15 residues. V was pared by 4 bases and J by 2 bases, with 5 bases of the junction left unmatched. Here the CDR3 DNA reads TGTGCCAGCAGTGTCCCCGGGACAGGGGCCTACGAGCAGTACTTC. It translates to CASSVPGTGAYEQYF.

This clone appeared a few times. The V call is TRBV3-1 (or the pseudogene TRBV3-2), the J call TRBJ1-2; D uncertain. CDR3 length: 12 residues. The V and J ends lost 3 bases and 4 bases respectively, with 6 bases between them. CDR1 LGHDT and CDR2 YNNKEL come from the germline V gene (reference sequence). The CDR3, as DNA: TGTGCCAGCAGCCAGACATTCTATGGCTACACCTTC. Its translation: CASSQTFYGYTF.

The count of this clone is one. The chain has TRBV27 and TRBJ2-1; 8 bases align to TRBD2. The V and J ends lost 4 bases and 2 bases, in that order; junction bases with no gene match: 7. CDR3 size: 16 residues. Germline V gene lookup returns CDR1 MNHEY and CDR2 SMNVEV (reference sequence). The CDR3 region is CASSSSGRVAYNEQFF. The CDR3, as DNA: TGTGCCAGCAGTTCCTCCGGGAGGGTGGCCTACAATGAGCAGTTCTTC.